Reported below is one T cell receptor (beta chain). The data stem from a study of blood T cell repertoires in COVID-19. V gave up 5 bases and J gave up 1 base, with 10 bases separating them. The CDR3 totals 14 residues. The germline V gene has CDR1 SGHTA and CDR2 FQGNSA. The protocol was immunoSEQ multiplex PCR, while the TCRdb copy is restricted to in-frame clones and leaves out a portion. The sample shows 160,000 or so clones, 85% to 95% of them seen only once. The chain employs TRBV7-2 and TRBJ2-3; D remains unclear. Input material: peripheral blood. This TCR derives from a woman aged 55-70 years with COVID-19, enrolled during active disease. The CDR3 sequence is CASSRGYGTDTQYF. For the CDR3, the DNA is TGTGCCAGCAGCCGCGGATATGGCACAGATACGCAGTATTTT. Based on the CDR3 plus reference TRBV7-2 and TRBJ2-3, the full variable domain is GAGVSQSPSNKVTEKGKDVELRCDPISGHTALYWYRQSLGQGLEFLIYFQGNSAPDKSGLPSDRFSAERTGGSVSTLTIQRTQQEDSAVYLCASSRGYGTDTQYFGPGTRLTVL.